What follows are 27 T cell receptor beta chains derived from one specimen sequenced in a study of early T cells in non-severe SARS-CoV-2 infection. From the 5' RACE reads, TCRdb called clonotypes with MiXCR, one entry per CDR3 protein. The sample has 55,000 to 85,000 distinct CDR3 sequences; 10% are singletons. Sequenced here: whole blood, sampled at baseline. These receptor sequences come from an adult who was a healthcare worker with PCR-confirmed SARS-CoV-2 infection or an uninfected control (not recorded which).

This clonotype was seen many times. The genes are TRBV7-9 and TRBJ2-3, with TRBD1 matching over 8 bases. CDR3 length equals 15 residues. The germline V gene has CDR1 SEHNR and CDR2 FQNEAQ (reference sequence). With 1 base clipped from V and 6 bases from J, the junction kept 6 bases outside the gene matches. CDR3 DNA sequence: TGTGCCAGCAGCTTAGATGGACAGGGAACGGATACGCAGTATTTT. Translating it yields CASSLDGQGTDTQYF.

This clonotype appeared many times. V usage is TRBV7-9 and J usage is TRBJ2-2; perhaps TRBD2 as D (6 bases). CDR1 and CDR2 from the germline V gene are SEHNR and FQNEAQ (reference sequence). Trimming cost V 6 bases and J 5 bases, with 10 bases left between them. CDR3 length equals 13 residues. The CDR3, as DNA: TGTGCCAGCAGTCTGGCGGGGACCGGGGAGCTGTTTTTT. Its protein product is CASSLAGTGELFF. Combining the CDR3 with reference TRBV7-9 and TRBJ2-2 gives the whole variable domain DTGVSQNPRHKITKRGQNVTFRCDPISEHNRLYWYRQTLGQGPEFLTYFQNEAQLEKSRLLSDRFSAERPKGSFSTLEIQRTEQGDSAMYLCASSLAGTGELFFGEGSRLTVL.

In its sample, this clonotype was seen a few times. This rearrangement joins TRBV11-3 to TRBJ2-7, with TRBD2 matching 8 bases. Germline V gives CDR1 SGHNT, CDR2 YENEEA. The CDR3 has 14 residues. V lost 5 bases to trimming and J lost 2 bases; unmatched junction nucleotides: 5. The CDR3 protein is CASSPGGNPYEQYF. CDR3 nucleotides: TGTGCCAGCAGCCCGGGAGGGAATCCCTACGAGCAGTACTTC.

The sample holds many counts of this clonotype. The V gene is TRBV10-3, the J gene TRBJ2-2; 7 positions agree with TRBD2. From germline, CDR1 is ENHRY and CDR2 SYGVKD. Trimming removed 6 bases from V and 0 bases from J; junction bases left unmatched: 4. CDR3 length: 15 amino acids. The CDR3 DNA reads TGTGCCATCAGAGAAAGCGGGACGAACACCGGGGAGCTGTTTTTT. The encoded protein is CAIRESGTNTGELFF.

Many counts were recorded for this clonotype. Written as DNA, the CDR3 is TGTGCCAGCAGCAACCGGAAAATGAACACCGGGGAGCTGTTTTTT. Its protein product is CASSNRKMNTGELFF. V gene TRBV5-4 combines with J gene TRBJ2-2; D gene unclear. V was clipped by 4 bases and J by 1 base, with 11 bases between them. CDR1 is SGHNT and CDR2 is YYREEE in the germline V gene (reference sequence). The CDR3 sequence is 15 residues long.

This clonotype was recorded a few times. This chain joins TRBV10-3 and TRBJ2-3; TRBD1 or TRBD2 may be the D gene (5 bases each). The CDR3 has 14 residues. CDR1 is ENHRY and CDR2 is SYGVKD in the germline V gene. V was trimmed by 7 bases and J by 7 bases, leaving 18 bases between them. The CDR3 coding sequence is TGTGCCATCAAACCGGGACCCGACCCGCATACGCAGTATTTT. This sequence encodes CAIKPGPDPHTQYF.

The chain combines TRBV10-3 with TRBJ2-3; D gene unclear. V was trimmed by 6 bases and J by 0 bases, leaving 10 bases between them. The CDR3 extends over 14 amino acids. Per germline, CDR1 ENHRY and CDR2 SYGVKD. CDR3 in amino acids: CAISREASTDTQYF. In DNA form, the CDR3 reads TGTGCCATCAGCCGAGAAGCTAGCACAGATACGCAGTATTTT.

Here the CDR3 reads CATSREKRVTYNEQFF. Here the CDR3 DNA reads TGTGCCACCAGCAGAGAGAAGCGGGTCACCTACAATGAGCAGTTCTTC. The V gene is TRBV15, the J gene TRBJ2-1, with D perhaps TRBD2 (6 bases). V was shortened by 0 bases and J by 2 bases, with 11 bases between the two germline ends. The length of the CDR3 is 16 residues. Per the germline V gene, CDR1 is LNHNV and CDR2 is YYDKDF (reference sequence).

The V and J genes are TRBV6-5 and TRBJ2-7; 10 positions agree with TRBD2. CDR3 length: 15 residues. The germline V gene encodes CDR1 MNHEY and CDR2 SVGAGI. The V gene end was trimmed by 6 bases and the J gene end by 3 bases; junction bases not matched to a gene: 8. CDR3 protein: CASSATSGKIYEQYF. The CDR3 DNA reads as TGTGCCAGCAGCGCAACTAGCGGGAAAATCTACGAGCAGTACTTC.

V usage is TRBV7-8 and J usage is TRBJ2-7; weak D call: TRBD1 (7 bases). This CDR3 contains 18 residues. Germline V gives CDR1 SGHVS, CDR2 FQNEAQ. V lost 2 bases, J lost 3 bases, and 23 bases lay in between. The CDR3 protein is CASSLFRRGPRVNYEQYF. The CDR3 region has the DNA TGTGCCAGCAGCTTATTTCGGAGGGGGCCGAGGGTAAACTACGAGCAGTACTTC.

By its share, this clonotype is medium-sized. The chain joins TRBV24-1 to TRBJ2-3; 8 bases map to TRBD2. The J segment lost 6 bases and the V segment lost 5 bases, leaving 9 bases of the junction unmatched. This CDR3 is built from 15 residues. Germline assignment: CDR1 KGHDR and CDR2 SFDVKD. CDR3 residues: CATSGKTSVGDTQYF. As DNA, the CDR3 is TGTGCCACCAGTGGTAAGACTAGCGTCGGCGATACGCAGTATTTT.

This clonotype was seen ten or more times. J is TRBJ2-4 and V is TRBV28; a possible D gene is TRBD1 (5 bases). Germline-derived CDR1 and CDR2 are MDHEN and SYDVKM. V lost 4 bases, J lost 3 bases, and 16 bases lay in between. The CDR3 sequence is 16 residues long. As DNA, the CDR3 is TGTGCCAGCAGTTCAAATGGGGCTGGGGTCAAAAACATTCAGTACTTC. This translates into CASSSNGAGVKNIQYF.

This clonotype turned up a few times. The J gene is TRBJ2-2, the V gene TRBV20-1, with 9 positions matching TRBD1. The germline gives CDR1 DFQATT, CDR2 SNEGSKA (reference sequence). V shed 1 base and J 3 bases; nucleotides not matched to a gene: 3. The CDR3 runs to 15 residues. In DNA form, the CDR3 reads TGCAGTGCTAGAGGGGGACAGGGCTACACCGGGGAGCTGTTTTTT. Translated: CSARGGQGYTGELFF.

This clonotype was recorded only once. The V and J genes are TRBV29-1 and TRBJ1-1; D might be TRBD1 (5 bases). The CDR3 runs 12 residues. Germline loops: CDR1 SQVTM, CDR2 ANQGSEA. The ends were cut back, 6 bases at V and 2 bases at J, with 10 bases in the middle. The CDR3 spells CSVKGPNTEAFF. As DNA, the CDR3 is TGCAGCGTAAAGGGGCCTAACACTGAAGCTTTCTTT.

This clonotype showed up many times. The chain joins TRBV3-1 to TRBJ1-1, with no clear D. In germline, CDR1 is LGHDT, CDR2 YNNKEL (reference sequence). This CDR3 contains 12 residues. V dropped 1 base and J dropped 7 bases, with 7 bases sitting between them. The CDR3 is CASSQGGGEAFF. The CDR3 region has the DNA TGTGCCAGCAGCCAAGGAGGTGGTGAAGCTTTCTTT.

This clonotype was picked up a small number of times. V and J are TRBV7-9 and TRBJ1-2; perhaps TRBD1 as D (6 bases). CDR1 and CDR2 (germline): SEHNR, FQNEAQ (reference sequence). The CDR3 length is 14 residues. V gave up 5 bases and J gave up 1 base, with 11 bases separating them. The CDR3 sequence is CASSIRTVNYGYTF. As DNA, the CDR3 is TGTGCCAGCAGCATCCGGACAGTTAACTATGGCTACACCTTC.

This clonotype was counted ten times or more. V usage is TRBV4-3 and J usage is TRBJ2-6; no clear D gene. Germline V lookup: CDR1 LGHNA, CDR2 YSLEER. There are 15 residues in the CDR3. Trimming cost V 4 bases and J 0 bases, with 7 bases left between them. CDR3 sequence: CASSPYNSGANVLTF. CDR3 DNA: TGCGCCAGCAGCCCTTACAACTCTGGGGCCAACGTCCTGACTTTC.

V usage is TRBV19 and J usage is TRBJ2-4; D not certain. Germline V gene data show CDR1 as LNHDA and CDR2 as SQIVND (reference sequence). Trimming took 2 bases from V and 7 from J, leaving 9 bases between them. The CDR3 covers 13 residues. DNA of the CDR3: TGTGCCAGTAGTATATCTGAGAGGAACATTCAGTACTTC. Translation gives CASSISERNIQYF.

This clonotype was observed many times. This chain joins TRBV7-3 and TRBJ2-2, with 14 bases that match TRBD2. CDR3 length: 18 amino acids. V trimming: 5 bases; J trimming: 2 bases; junction bases outside the gene matches: 7. CDR1 SGHTA and CDR2 FQGTGA come from the germline V gene. The CDR3 DNA sequence: TGTGCCAGCAGCCAAAGGACTAGCGGGAGGCCCAACACCGGGGAGCTGTTTTTT. Translation: CASSQRTSGRPNTGELFF.

As for this clonotype: The junction differs from germline at one of its ends, possibly a read error. This sequence joins TRBV7-9 and TRBJ2-7; possibly TRBD1 for D (6 bases). In germline, CDR1 is SEHNR, CDR2 FQNEAQ (reference sequence). The CDR3 is made up of 15 amino acids. The CDR3 DNA follows: TGTGCCAGCAGCTACCAGACAGGAACATCCTACGTGCAGTACTTC. Encoded protein: CASSYQTGTSYVQYF.

The chain combines TRBV19 with TRBJ1-6, with TRBD1 matching 7 bases. Germline CDR1 LNHDA, CDR2 SQIVND (reference sequence). The ends lost 9 bases at V and 7 bases at J; junction bases unmatched: 15. CDR3 length equals 16 residues. Here the CDR3 DNA reads TGTGCCAGCAAAACCGAAAGACAGGGCTTCAATTCACCCCTCCACTTT. This translates into CASKTERQGFNSPLHF.

V and J are TRBV27 and TRBJ1-6; unclear D gene. This CDR3 contains 17 residues. Germline V gene data show CDR1 as MNHEY and CDR2 as SMNVEV (reference sequence). With 2 bases removed from V and 5 bases from J, the gap between germline ends came to 16 bases. CDR3 DNA: TGTGCCAGCAGTTTAGAAGCAGGACCTCAGCATAATTCACCCCTCCACTTT. The encoded protein is CASSLEAGPQHNSPLHF.

In this sample, this clonotype turned up many times. The rearrangement links TRBV29-1 to TRBJ2-3; 16 nucleotides match TRBD2. With V trimmed by 7 bases and J by 2 bases, 6 bases remained unmatched. CDR3 length equals 16 residues. Per germline, CDR1 SQVTM and CDR2 ANQGSEA. This chain's CDR3 is CSAQGLAGGSTDTQYF. In nucleotides, the CDR3 is TGCAGCGCCCAGGGACTAGCGGGAGGGTCCACAGATACGCAGTATTTT.

This clonotype was observed a few times. The chain combines TRBV7-2 with TRBJ2-2; D is unclear. Trimming removed 5 bases at V and 4 bases at J, with 11 bases between. The CDR3 covers 14 residues. Per germline, CDR1 SGHTA and CDR2 FQGNSA. CDR3 nucleotides: TGTGCCAGCAGCCTCCGACTGACCACCGGGGAGCTGTTTTTT. Translating it yields CASSLRLTTGELFF. Using reference TRBV7-2 and TRBJ2-2 for the parts outside the CDR3, the full variable domain is GAGVSQSPSNKVTEKGKDVELRCDPISGHTALYWYRQSLGQGLEFLIYFQGNSAPDKSGLPSDRFSAERTGGSVSTLTIQRTQQEDSAVYLCASSLRLTTGELFFGEGSRLTVL.

In its sample, this clonotype was seen many times. V gene TRBV29-1 combines with J gene TRBJ2-1, with D possibly being TRBD1 or TRBD2 (5 bases each). The germline V gene encodes CDR1 SQVTM and CDR2 ANQGSEA. The CDR3 runs to 14 residues. V was shortened by 7 bases and J by 6 bases, with 19 bases between the two germline ends. The CDR3 reads CSAGPGQQSNEQFF. CDR3 DNA sequence: TGCAGCGCCGGTCCGGGGCAACAAAGCAATGAGCAGTTCTTC.

In this sample, this clonotype turned up a few times. This rearrangement joins TRBV9 to TRBJ2-5, with D tentatively TRBD1 or TRBD2 (5 bases each). CDR3 length: 15 residues. Germline V CDR1 and CDR2: SGDLS, YYNGEE. V dropped 3 bases and J dropped 0 bases, with 12 bases sitting between them. The CDR3 DNA sequence: TGTGCCAGCAGCGCGGGGCAGGGTTACCAAGAGACCCAGTACTTC. This gives the protein CASSAGQGYQETQYF.

The V and J genes are TRBV7-2 and TRBJ2-4; unclear D gene. Trimming took 4 bases from V and 9 from J, leaving 4 bases between them. Germline loops: CDR1 SGHTA, CDR2 FQGNSA. CDR3 size: 10 residues. DNA for the CDR3: TGTGCCAGCAGCTCAGGCATTCAGTACTTC. This sequence encodes CASSSGIQYF.